Shown below are 27 T cell receptor beta chains from a single sample sequenced in a study of cytomegalovirus exposure and HLA in healthy donors. The PCR employed 60 Vbeta primers together with 13 Jbeta primers. TCRdb keeps only in-frame clones here, not all; method: immunoSEQ multiplex PCR. The table records about 130,000 clones, roughly 80% of them present only once. Sequencing was performed on PBMCs. Receptor source: a man younger than 45 in good health and CMV-seronegative.

The chain is built from TRBV27 and TRBJ1-5; a weak D match, TRBD1 (5 bases). The CDR3 is made up of 15 amino acids. CDR1 and CDR2 from the germline V gene are MNHEY and SMNVEV (reference sequence). Trimming left V 3 bases short and J 7 bases short, with 16 bases between. The CDR3, as DNA: TGTGCCAGCAGTTTCCTTACAGGAATGGGCCAGCCCCAGCATTTT. Protein product: CASSFLTGMGQPQHF.

The rearrangement joins TRBV28 to TRBJ2-3, with 8 bases identical to TRBD2. The CDR3 runs 14 residues. Losses at the gene ends were 8 bases for V and 3 bases for J; bases not matched to a gene: 7. Per germline, CDR1 MDHEN and CDR2 SYDVKM. CDR3 protein: CASSGGERTDTQYF. In DNA form, the CDR3 reads TGTGCCAGCTCCGGGGGGGAAAGGACAGATACGCAGTATTTT.

The J gene is TRBJ1-1, the V gene TRBV28, with 9 bases lining up with TRBD1. The germline V gene has CDR1 MDHEN and CDR2 SYDVKM. The junction had 6 bases not matched to a gene; V was cut back by 3 bases and J by 4 bases. CDR3 length equals 15 residues. The CDR3 region is CASSFLGTGTTEAFF. CDR3 coding DNA: TGTGCCAGCAGTTTCCTAGGGACAGGGACCACTGAAGCTTTCTTT.

This rearrangement joins TRBV6-6 to TRBJ2-1, with TRBD2 matching 7 bases. Germline loops: CDR1 MNHNY, CDR2 SVGAGI (reference sequence). The length of the CDR3 is 12 residues. V lost 8 bases to trimming and J lost 8 bases; unmatched junction nucleotides: 6. CDR3 nucleotide sequence: TGTGCCAGCGGCGGGAGAGGGTATGAGCAGTTCTTC. It specifies CASGGRGYEQFF.

This chain connects TRBV28 to TRBJ2-7; no clear D gene. The CDR3 runs 13 residues. Trimming stripped 3 bases from V and 0 bases from J, with 6 bases between. Germline CDR1 MDHEN, CDR2 SYDVKM. CDR3 loop: CASSFGSSYEQYF. The CDR3 DNA reads as TGTGCCAGCAGTTTTGGCAGCTCCTACGAGCAGTACTTC.

This clone was seen a few times. V usage is TRBV19 and J usage is TRBJ1-1; D perhaps matches TRBD1 (5 bases). This CDR3 region has 13 residues. Germline V gene data show CDR1 as LNHDA and CDR2 as SQIVND (reference sequence). Trimming cost V 7 bases and J 4 bases, with 13 bases left between them. The DNA for the CDR3 is TGTGCCAGTAATTTTGCGGGGCTCACTGAAGCTTTCTTT. Translating it yields CASNFAGLTEAFF.

The gene calls are TRBV7-9 and TRBJ1-1, with D possibly being TRBD1 (6 bases). The germline gives CDR1 SEHNR, CDR2 FQNEAQ (reference sequence). V was trimmed by 2 bases and J by 4 bases, leaving 23 bases between them. The CDR3 is made up of 18 amino acids. The CDR3 nucleotides read TGTGCCAGCAGCTTAAATACCAGGACAGTAACCGGTGGCACTGAAGCTTTCTTT. This translates into CASSLNTRTVTGGTEAFF.

The CDR3: CASSSGLAGGETQYF. In DNA form, the CDR3 reads TGTGCCAGCAGCTCCGGACTAGCGGGAGGGGAGACCCAGTACTTC. This sequence joins TRBV7-9 and TRBJ2-5; 15 positions match TRBD2. This CDR3 has 15 residues. In germline, CDR1 is SEHNR, CDR2 FQNEAQ (reference sequence). J gave up 5 bases and V 4 bases, and 2 bases lay outside the gene matches.

This chain joins TRBV13 and TRBJ1-1; 12 positions agree with TRBD1. The CDR3 spans 13 residues. V shed 11 bases and J 7 bases; nucleotides not matched to a gene: 8. Germline-derived CDR1 and CDR2 are PRHDT and FYEKMQ (reference sequence). The CDR3 here is CASTGQGAGEAFF. CDR3 DNA sequence: TGTGCCTCGACGGGACAGGGGGCCGGTGAAGCTTTCTTT. Using reference TRBV13 and TRBJ1-1 for the parts outside the CDR3, the full variable domain is AAGVIQSPRHLIKEKRETATLKCYPIPRHDTVYWYQQGPGQDPQFLISFYEKMQSDKGSIPDRFSAQQFSDYHSELNMSSLELGDSALYFCASTGQGAGEAFFGQGTRLTVV.

The DNA of the CDR3 is TGTGCCAGCAGGTCCGGGACAGGGGGCCTAGGGGCTTTCTTT. Protein product: CASRSGTGGLGAFF. The chain employs TRBV2 and TRBJ1-1; 12 bases align to TRBD1. The CDR3 totals 14 residues. In germline, CDR1 is SNHLY, CDR2 FYNNEI. With V trimmed by 6 bases and J by 11 bases, 10 bases remained unmatched. The entire variable domain, with the rest obtained from reference TRBV2 and TRBJ1-1, is as follows: EPEVTQTPSHQVTQMGQEVILRCVPISNHLYFYWYRQILGQKVEFLVSFYNNEISEKSEIFDDQFSVERPDGSNFTLKIRSTKLEDSAMYFCASRSGTGGLGAFFGQGTRLTVV.

The table lists this clone with a few counts. CDR3 sequence (DNA): TGTGCCAGCAGTTTGGGACAGGGGGTGAAGCAGTACTTC. It translates to CASSLGQGVKQYF. The rearrangement uses TRBV2 and TRBJ2-7; 11 bases line up with TRBD1. V lost 5 bases, J lost 8 bases, and 5 bases stayed unmatched. Germline V CDR1 and CDR2: SNHLY, FYNNEI. This CDR3 contains 13 residues.

This clone came up a few times. V is TRBV7-6 and J is TRBJ2-2; 7 bases fit TRBD2. Germline V lookup: CDR1 SGHVS, CDR2 FNYEAQ. This CDR3 has 15 residues. Trimming removed 5 bases from V and 5 bases from J; junction bases left unmatched: 8. The DNA of the CDR3 is TGTGCCAGCAGCCCCTCGGGGGGATTTACCGGGGAGCTGTTTTTT. It encodes CASSPSGGFTGELFF.

This clone was observed a few times. The CDR3 loop is CASSFGLAGLSSYEQYF. The DNA of the CDR3 is TGTGCCAGCAGTTTTGGATTGGCAGGGCTAAGCTCCTACGAGCAGTACTTC. V is TRBV27 and J is TRBJ2-7; maybe TRBD1 (5 bases). CDR3 length: 17 residues. Trimming cost V 3 bases and J 0 bases, with 18 bases left between them. Germline V lookup: CDR1 MNHEY, CDR2 SMNVEV (reference sequence).

The CDR3: CASRGGSYEQYF. CDR3 DNA sequence: TGTGCCAGCAGGGGGGGGTCCTACGAGCAGTACTTC. The chain couples TRBV6-1 to TRBJ2-7, with 7 bases aligning to TRBD2. Looked up from germline, CDR1 is MNHNS and CDR2 is SASEGT. This CDR3 is 12 amino acids long. V gave up 6 bases and J gave up 1 base; unmatched junction bases: 0.

This clone occurred a few times. V and J are TRBV6-6 and TRBJ1-2, with D maybe TRBD1 (6 bases). Per germline, CDR1 MNHNY and CDR2 SVGAGI (reference sequence). This CDR3 is 13 amino acids long. V shed 4 bases and J shed 2 bases, with 8 bases lying between them. The CDR3: CASSSGQNYGYTF. In nucleotides, the CDR3 is TGTGCCAGCAGTTCTGGACAGAACTATGGCTACACCTTC.

This clone was seen only a few times. The chain recombines TRBV5-4 with TRBJ2-3, with a tentative D call TRBD2 (5 bases). The CDR3 is 13 residues long. Germline values: CDR1 SGHNT, CDR2 YYREEE (reference sequence). The V end was cut by 3 bases, the J end by 5 bases, with 10 bases between. The CDR3 DNA reads as TGTGCCAGCAGCTGGGAGCACAGAGATACGCAGTATTTT. Translated, it gives CASSWEHRDTQYF.

The sample holds one count of this clone. The gene calls are TRBV7-6 and TRBJ2-3; 14 bases line up with TRBD2. CDR3 length: 16 amino acids. CDR1 and CDR2 from the germline V gene are SGHVS and FNYEAQ. After removal of 5 bases from V and 5 bases from J, the junction contained 6 bases not matched to a gene. DNA for the CDR3: TGTGCCAGCAGCCCGGGGACTAGCGGGAGAGGAGATACGCAGTATTTT. This translates into CASSPGTSGRGDTQYF.

V is TRBV6-5 and J is TRBJ1-5; perhaps TRBD1 as D (6 bases). Germline V CDR1 and CDR2: MNHEY, SVGAGI. This CDR3 is 13 amino acids long. Deletions cut 8 bases from V and 7 bases from J, with 15 bases between. The CDR3 sequence: CASSRGAGQPQHF. CDR3 in DNA: TGTGCCAGCTCACGGGGGGCCGGGCAGCCCCAGCATTTT.

The chain carries TRBV9 and TRBJ1-3; 9 bases agree with TRBD1. J lost 5 bases, V lost 0 bases, and 6 bases had no gene match. Per the germline V gene, CDR1 is SGDLS and CDR2 is YYNGEE. CDR3 size: 16 residues. CDR3 sequence reads: CASSVGPDRGRNTIYF. DNA for the CDR3: TGTGCCAGCAGCGTAGGGCCGGACAGGGGCCGAAACACCATATATTTT.

V is TRBV4-1 and J is TRBJ1-5; D call uncertain. The ends were cut back, 0 bases at V and 0 bases at J, with 6 bases in the middle. CDR3 size: 15 residues. CDR1 is MGHRA and CDR2 is YSYEKL in the germline V gene. The CDR3 coding sequence is TGCGCCAGCAGCCAAGAACTCCCTAGCAATCAGCCCCAGCATTTT. It translates to CASSQELPSNQPQHF.

The V call is TRBV18, the J call TRBJ1-1, with 7 nucleotides matching TRBD1. V dropped 6 bases and J dropped 4; count of bases not matched to a gene: 5. From germline, CDR1 is KGHSH and CDR2 LQKENI. This CDR3 spans 13 amino acids. Here the CDR3 reads CASSPRDSTEAFF. CDR3 bases: TGTGCCAGCTCCCCCCGGGACAGCACTGAAGCTTTCTTT.

The chain couples TRBV2 to TRBJ1-1; D call uncertain. Trimming cost V 8 bases and J 0 bases, with 13 bases left between them. Germline assignment: CDR1 SNHLY and CDR2 FYNNEI. The length of the CDR3 is 14 residues. This CDR3 is CASHTPAMNTEAFF. For the CDR3, the DNA is TGTGCCAGCCACACGCCCGCAATGAACACTGAAGCTTTCTTT.

The chain couples TRBV7-9 to TRBJ2-3; perhaps TRBD2 as D (5 bases). CDR1 is SEHNR, CDR2 FQNEAQ, per germline (reference sequence). The V end lost 5 bases, the J end lost 8 bases, and 11 bases lay between the germline ends. The CDR3 is 12 amino acids. CDR3 bases: TGTGCCAGCAGCCCCTCACGGGGTACGCAGTATTTT. Protein sequence: CASSPSRGTQYF.

The chain links TRBV28 to TRBJ1-2, with TRBD1 matching over 9 bases. Losses at the gene ends were 8 bases for V and 4 bases for J; bases not matched to a gene: 5. The CDR3 length is 13 residues. Germline values: CDR1 MDHEN, CDR2 SYDVKM. CDR3 protein: CASRQGGIYGYTF. CDR3 DNA sequence: TGTGCCAGCCGACAGGGGGGGATCTATGGCTACACCTTC.

This clone has only one observation. The rearrangement uses TRBV6-5 and TRBJ2-5; the match to TRBD1 covers 10 bases. The J call may be mistaken, given a closer DNA end match to TRBJ2-7. The CDR3 has 14 residues. Germline-derived CDR1 and CDR2 are MNHEY and SVGAGI. The CDR3: CASSPGTGVHEQYF. The CDR3 coding sequence is TGTGCCAGCAGCCCCGGGACAGGGGTCCACGAGCAGTACTTC.

This chain uses TRBV10-3 with TRBJ2-5; 8 bases agree with TRBD2. The CDR3 covers 15 residues. J was trimmed by 4 bases and V by 5 bases; bases with no gene match: 9. Germline V gene data show CDR1 as ENHRY and CDR2 as SYGVKD. Written as DNA, the CDR3 is TGTGCCATCAGTCCCAGCGGGAGCAAGGGAGAGACCCAGTACTTC. Translating it yields CAISPSGSKGETQYF.

This chain uses TRBV20-1 with TRBJ1-2; the D gene is possibly TRBD1 (5 bases). The length of the CDR3 is 11 residues. CDR1 and CDR2 (germline): DFQATT, SNEGSKA (reference sequence). Trimming took 6 bases from V and 8 from J, leaving 13 bases between them. The CDR3 reads CSATSQGGYTF. The CDR3 nucleotides read TGCAGTGCGACGAGTCAGGGCGGCTACACCTTC.